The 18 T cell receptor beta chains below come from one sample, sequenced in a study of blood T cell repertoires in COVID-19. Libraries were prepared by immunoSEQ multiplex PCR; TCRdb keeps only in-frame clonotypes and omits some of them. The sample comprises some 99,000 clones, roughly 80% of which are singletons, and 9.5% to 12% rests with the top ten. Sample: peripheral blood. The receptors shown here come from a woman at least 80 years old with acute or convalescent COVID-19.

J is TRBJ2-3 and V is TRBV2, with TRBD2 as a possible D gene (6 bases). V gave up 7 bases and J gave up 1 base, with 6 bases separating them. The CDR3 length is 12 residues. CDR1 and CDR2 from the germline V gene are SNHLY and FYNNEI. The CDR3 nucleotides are TGTGCCAGCACTAGCGGCACAGATACGCAGTATTTT. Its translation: CASTSGTDTQYF.

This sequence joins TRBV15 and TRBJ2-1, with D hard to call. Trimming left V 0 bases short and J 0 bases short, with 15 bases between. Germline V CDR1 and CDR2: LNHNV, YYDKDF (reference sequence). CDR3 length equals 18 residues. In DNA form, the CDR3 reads TGTGCCACCAGCAGAGATTTGATGGCTTTTCTCTCCTACAATGAGCAGTTCTTC. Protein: CATSRDLMAFLSYNEQFF.

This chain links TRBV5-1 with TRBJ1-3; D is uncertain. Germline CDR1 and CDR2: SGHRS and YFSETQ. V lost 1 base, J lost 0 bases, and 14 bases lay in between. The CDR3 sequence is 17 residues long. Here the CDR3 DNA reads TGCGCCAGCAGCTTGCCGGACTCATTTGACTCTGGAAACACCATATATTTT. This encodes CASSLPDSFDSGNTIYF.

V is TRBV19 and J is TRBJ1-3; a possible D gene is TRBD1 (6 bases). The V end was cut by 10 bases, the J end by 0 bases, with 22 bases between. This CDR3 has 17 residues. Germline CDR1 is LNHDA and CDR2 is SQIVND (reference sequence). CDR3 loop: CATTSVAGALSGNTIYF. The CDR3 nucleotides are TGTGCCACCACAAGTGTGGCAGGGGCTCTCTCTGGAAACACCATATATTTT.

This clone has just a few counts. Written as DNA, the CDR3 is TGTGCCAGCATTTGGGGTCTGGGGGGTGTGTTGTCGCCCCTCCACTTT. This sequence encodes CASIWGLGGVLSPLHF. This sequence joins TRBV2 and TRBJ1-6, with D possibly matching TRBD1 (5 bases). V was shortened by 7 bases and J by 13 bases, with 26 bases between the two germline ends. Germline V gene sequence: CDR1 SNHLY, CDR2 FYNNEI. The CDR3 runs to 16 residues.

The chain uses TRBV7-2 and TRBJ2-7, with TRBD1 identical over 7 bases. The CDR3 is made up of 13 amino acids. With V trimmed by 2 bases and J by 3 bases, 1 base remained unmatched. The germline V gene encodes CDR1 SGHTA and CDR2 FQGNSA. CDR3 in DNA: TGTGCCAGCAGCTTAAGGGACAGCTACGAGCAGTACGTC. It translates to CASSLRDSYEQYV.

In DNA form, the CDR3 reads TGTGCCAGCAGCCAAGTGAGCAGGGTTCAAGAGACCCAGTACTTC. Translating it yields CASSQVSRVQETQYF. This rearrangement joins TRBV3-1 (or the pseudogene TRBV3-2) to TRBJ2-5, with a weak D call TRBD1 (5 bases). The germline V and J ends were trimmed by 1 base and 2 bases, with 11 bases remaining between them. The CDR3 length is 15 residues. Germline V gene data show CDR1 as LGHDT and CDR2 as YNNKEL (reference sequence).

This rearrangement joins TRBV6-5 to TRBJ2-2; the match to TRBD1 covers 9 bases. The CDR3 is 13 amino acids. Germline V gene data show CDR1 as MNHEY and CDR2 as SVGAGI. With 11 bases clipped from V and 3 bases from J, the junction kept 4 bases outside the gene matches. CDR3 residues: CACRDRDTGELFF. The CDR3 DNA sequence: TGTGCCTGCCGGGACAGGGACACCGGGGAGCTGTTTTTT.

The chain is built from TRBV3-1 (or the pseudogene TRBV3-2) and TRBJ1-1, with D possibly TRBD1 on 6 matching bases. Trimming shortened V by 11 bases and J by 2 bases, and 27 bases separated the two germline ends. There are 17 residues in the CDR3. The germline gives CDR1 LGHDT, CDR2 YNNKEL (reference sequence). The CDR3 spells CAATTSGEGDTNTEAFF. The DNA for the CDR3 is TGTGCCGCTACCACAAGTGGCGAGGGGGATACCAACACTGAAGCTTTCTTT.

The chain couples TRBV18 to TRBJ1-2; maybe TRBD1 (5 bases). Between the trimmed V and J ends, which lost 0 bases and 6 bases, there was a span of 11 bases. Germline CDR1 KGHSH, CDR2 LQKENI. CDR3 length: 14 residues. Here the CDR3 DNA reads TGTGCCAGCTCACCACCGGAGCAGGGCCATGGCTACACCTTC. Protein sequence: CASSPPEQGHGYTF.

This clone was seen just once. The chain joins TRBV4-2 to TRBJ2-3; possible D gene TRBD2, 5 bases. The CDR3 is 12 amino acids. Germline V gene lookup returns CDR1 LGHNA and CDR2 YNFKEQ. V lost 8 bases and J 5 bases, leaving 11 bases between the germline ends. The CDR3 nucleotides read TGTGCCAGCTCCCTGGGGAGAGATACGCAGTATTTT. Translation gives CASSLGRDTQYF.

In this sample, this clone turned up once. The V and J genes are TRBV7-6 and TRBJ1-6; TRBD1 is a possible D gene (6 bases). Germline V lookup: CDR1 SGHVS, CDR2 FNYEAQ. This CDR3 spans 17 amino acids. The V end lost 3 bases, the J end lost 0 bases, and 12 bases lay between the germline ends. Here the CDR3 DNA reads TGTGCCAGCAGCTTGGGGGCAGCGTCCTCCTATAATTCACCCCTCCACTTT. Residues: CASSLGAASSYNSPLHF.

CDR3 sequence: CAWSVHLNTEAFF. The CDR3 DNA sequence: TGTGCCTGGAGTGTACACCTGAACACTGAAGCTTTCTTT. The J gene is TRBJ1-1, the V gene TRBV30; D is unclear. Germline loops: CDR1 GTSNPN, CDR2 SVGIG (reference sequence). The V and J ends lost 0 bases and 0 bases respectively, with 5 bases between them. CDR3 length equals 13 residues.

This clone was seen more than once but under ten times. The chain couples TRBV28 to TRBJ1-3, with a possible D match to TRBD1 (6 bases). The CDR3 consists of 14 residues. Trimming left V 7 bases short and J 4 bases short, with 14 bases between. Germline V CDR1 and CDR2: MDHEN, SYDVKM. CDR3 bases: TGTGCCAGCAACACAGGGAGTACGGGAAACACCATATATTTT. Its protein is CASNTGSTGNTIYF.

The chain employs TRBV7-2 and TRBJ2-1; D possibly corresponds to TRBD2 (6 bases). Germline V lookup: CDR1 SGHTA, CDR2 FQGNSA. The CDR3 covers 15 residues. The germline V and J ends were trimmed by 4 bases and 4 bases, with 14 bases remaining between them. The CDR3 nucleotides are TGTGCCAGCAGCTCCCAGGGAGGAGGGTACAATGAGCAGTTCTTC. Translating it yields CASSSQGGGYNEQFF.

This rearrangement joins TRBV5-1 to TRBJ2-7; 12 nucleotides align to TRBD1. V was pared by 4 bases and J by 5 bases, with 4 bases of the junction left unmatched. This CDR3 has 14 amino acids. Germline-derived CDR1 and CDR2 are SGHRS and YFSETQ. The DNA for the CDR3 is TGCGCCAGCAGCAAGGGACAGGGGGCCCACGAGCAGTACTTC. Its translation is CASSKGQGAHEQYF.

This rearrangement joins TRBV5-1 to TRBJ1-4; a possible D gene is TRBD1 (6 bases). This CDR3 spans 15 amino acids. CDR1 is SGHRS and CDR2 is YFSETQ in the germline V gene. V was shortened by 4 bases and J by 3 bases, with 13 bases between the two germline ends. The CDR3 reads CASSLQGSANEKLFF. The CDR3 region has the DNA TGCGCCAGCAGCCTGCAGGGGTCGGCTAATGAAAAACTGTTTTTT.

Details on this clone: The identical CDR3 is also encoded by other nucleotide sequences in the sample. CDR3 region: CASSPTTGANTEAFF. The CDR3 DNA follows: TGTGCCAGCTCACCAACGACAGGGGCTAACACTGAAGCTTTCTTT. This chain joins TRBV18 and TRBJ1-1; 8 nucleotides align to TRBD1. The CDR3 has 15 amino acids. Germline CDR1 is KGHSH and CDR2 is LQKENI. V was pared by 2 bases and J by 2 bases, with 4 bases of the junction left unmatched.